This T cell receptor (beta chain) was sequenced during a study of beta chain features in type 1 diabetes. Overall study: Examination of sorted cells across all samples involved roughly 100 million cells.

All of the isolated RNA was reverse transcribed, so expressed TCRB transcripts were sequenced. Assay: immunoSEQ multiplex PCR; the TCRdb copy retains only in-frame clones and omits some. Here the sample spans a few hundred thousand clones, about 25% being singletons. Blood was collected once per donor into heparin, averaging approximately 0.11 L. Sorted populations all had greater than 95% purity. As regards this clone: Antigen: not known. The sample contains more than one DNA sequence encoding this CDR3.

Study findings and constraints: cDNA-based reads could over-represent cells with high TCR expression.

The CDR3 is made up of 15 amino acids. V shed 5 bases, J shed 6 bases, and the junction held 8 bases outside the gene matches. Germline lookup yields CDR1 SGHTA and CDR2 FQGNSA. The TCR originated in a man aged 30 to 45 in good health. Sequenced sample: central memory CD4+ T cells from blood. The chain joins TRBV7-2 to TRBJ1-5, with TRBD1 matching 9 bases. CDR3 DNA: TGTGCCAGCAGCCCTAGGACAGGGGAAGGTCAGCCCCAGCATTTT. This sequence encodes CASSPRTGEGQPQHF.